The clone carrying this T cell receptor beta chain has only a few counts. The target antigen is unknown. The CDR3 runs to 13 residues. Between the trimmed V and J ends, which lost 3 bases and 7 bases, there was a span of 12 bases. The entry originates in a study of blood T cells in healthy people across ages. Broader study findings: Researchers report that TCR beta diversity correlated strongly with naive T cell percentage.

Primed by a sample-barcoded 5' primer and a J-beta primer mix, a second PCR proceeded for about 7 to 12 cycles. TCRdb independently ran MiXCR on the 5' RACE reads; one entry per CDR3 protein. The data hold some 1.5 million distinct CDR3 sequences, with about 28% observed a single time. The clonotype was recovered from a woman in her twenties or thirties in good health. This chain uses TRBV12-3 or TRBV12-4 with TRBJ1-2, with D maybe TRBD1 (5 bases). Material for sequencing was blood. The CDR3 loop reads CASSLGAGFGYTF. The CDR3, as DNA: TGTGCCAGCAGTTTGGGTGCAGGGTTTGGCTACACCTTC.